This is a list of T cell receptor beta chains from one sample in a study of T cell changes during pregnancy in multiple sclerosis. Measured with immunoSEQ multiplex PCR; TCRdb has only the in-frame clones, and not every one. The sample contains approximately 93,000 clones, roughly 90% of which appear only once. The specimen comprised peripheral blood, sampled before pregnancy. Receptors originate from a female donor with multiple sclerosis, enrolled in a pregnancy study. Each CDR3 is given with its conserved first and last residue.

v_call cdr3_aa
TRBV5-1 CASLGTSGTDTQYF
TRBV7-6 CASSLVGGASYNEQFF
TRBV5-1 CASSLETIRYNEQFF
TRBV29-1 CSVGQSNTEAFF
TRBV28 CASSNTGGGGNQPQHF
TRBV29-1 CSGTTSGPYTEAFF
TRBV10-3 CAISVLTGGGPGTGELFF
TRBV7-9 CASSLWAGHTDTQYF
TRBV28 CASSSGTLGGNTIYF
TRBV5-1 CASSTAGTGGSTEAFF
TRBV27 CASSRTSPSSYEQYF
TRBV5-4 CASSWEDRVQNQPQHF
TRBV6-1 CASGVNTGELFF
TRBV9 CASSTRGATDTQYF
TRBV7-2 CASSLTGELFF
TRBV5-1 CACRLAGMYEQFF
TRBV6-5 CASSPRRVTNEQFF